Listed below are T cell receptor beta chains from one sample, sequenced in a study of OX40 agonist ivuxolimab in advanced cancers. Generated by immunoSEQ multiplex PCR, the TCRdb table keeps only in-frame clones and is missing some. This sample has fewer than 90,000 clones, with around nine tenths found just once. Sequencing was performed on CD4+ or CD8+ T cells sorted from blood, taken in a trial of the OX40 agonist ivuxolimab. These receptors all come from an adult with an advanced solid tumor such as melanoma, head and neck, liver or kidney cancer. The CDR3 runs from the conserved cysteine through the conserved F or W. D genes are given only for firm matches. The listing skips clone size in some rows; elsewhere it reads once, few, many or a size class.

TRBV2	-	-	TRBJ2-1	TGTGCCAGCTCCCCGACCGGAAAGGGTTTCTTC	CASSPTGKGFF
TRBV7-3	-	-	TRBJ1-4	TGTGCCAGCAGCTTGGGGGGCGCGAATGAAAAACTGTTTTTT	CASSLGGANEKLFF
TRBV21-1	-	-	TRBJ2-3	TGTGCCAGCAGCAAAATGGGAGGGGACAGTCGCACAGATACGCAGTATTTT	CASSKMGGDSRTDTQYF
TRBV5-1	-	once	TRBJ1-4	TGCGCCAGCAGCTTTTCTCCAGGGGCAGTTAATGAAAAACTGTTTTTT	CASSFSPGAVNEKLFF
TRBV29-1	-	once	TRBJ1-5	TGCAGCGTCCGGGACCTAGATCAGCCCCAGCATTTT	CSVRDLDQPQHF
TRBV6-1	-	-	TRBJ2-5	TGTGCCAGCAGTTGGGGAGCGGCACAAGAGACCCAGTACTTC	CASSWGAAQETQYF
TRBV7-9	-	-	TRBJ2-1	TGTGCCAGCACCAGAGGCCAGGGGCCAGCTGGTTTCCAGTTCTTC	CASTRGQGPAGFQFF
TRBV18	-	-	TRBJ2-7	TGTGCCAGCTCACCACCGACCCCCGGGGAGGAGCAGTACTTC	CASSPPTPGEEQYF
TRBV7-6	TRBD1	-	TRBJ2-1	TGTGCCAGCAGCTCCCGAGACAGGGGGGCAATAGGACTTGCCAATGAGCAGTTCTTC	CASSSRDRGAIGLANEQFF
TRBV5-8	-	-	TRBJ2-1	TGTGCCAGCAGCGCCGCTTGGGGCTACAATGAGCAGTTCTTC	CASSAAWGYNEQFF
TRBV30	TRBD1	-	TRBJ1-6	TGTGCCTGGAGGTCGGGGACAGGGGGTTCACCCCTCCACTTT	CAWRSGTGGSPLHF
TRBV9	TRBD1	-	TRBJ2-2	TGTGCCAGCAGCATCGCGGACAGGGTGAGCACCGGGGAGCTGTTTTTT	CASSIADRVSTGELFF
TRBV7-8	TRBD1	-	TRBJ1-5	TGTGCCAGCAGCCGGGACAGTAATCAGCCCCAGCATTTT	CASSRDSNQPQHF
TRBV19	-	few	TRBJ2-7	TGTGCCAGTAGTCCGCTGGCTAGCGAGCACATCTACGAGCAGTACTTC	CASSPLASEHIYEQYF
TRBV7-3	-	-	TRBJ2-1	TGTGCCAGCAGCTTCCGGGGGACTGGCAATGAGCAGTTCTTC	CASSFRGTGNEQFF
TRBV30	-	once	TRBJ1-2	TGTGCCTGGAGTGGGGGGGGAGGCTACTATGGCTACACCTTC	CAWSGGGGYYGYTF
TRBV6-5	-	once	TRBJ1-4	TGTGCCAGCAGTCAGGGGTTGGCTAATGAAAAACTGTTTTTT	CASSQGLANEKLFF
TRBV6-1	-	-	TRBJ1-5	TGTGCCAGCAGTGAACAGGGAGGGAAGCAGCCCCAGCATTTT	CASSEQGGKQPQHF
TRBV28	-	-	TRBJ2-4	TGTGCCAGCAGTTTACGGGGGTCCCAAAGTCACATTCAGTACTTC	CASSLRGSQSHIQYF
TRBV6-1	-	-	TRBJ2-5	TGTGCCAGCACCGATATTGGGACCCAGTACTTC	CASTDIGTQYF
TRBV11-2	-	-	TRBJ1-1	TGTGCCAGCAGCCCTAACAGGCTCACTGAAGCTTTCTTT	CASSPNRLTEAFF
TRBV7-3	-	-	TRBJ2-1	TGTGCCAGCAGCTTAACTCTGGGGGCTTCCTACAATGAGCAGTTCTTC	CASSLTLGASYNEQFF
TRBV19	TRBD1	-	TRBJ1-1	TGTGCCAGTAGCTTCCGGGACAGGGGACTAGCTTTCTTT	CASSFRDRGLAFF
TRBV5-6	-	-	TRBJ1-2	TGTGCCAGCAGCTTGGAAGGGTCCTATGGCTACACCTTC	CASSLEGSYGYTF
TRBV14	-	-	TRBJ2-7	TGTGCCAGCAGCCAAGACGTCGGGGGCCTCTCCTACGAGCAGTACTTC	CASSQDVGGLSYEQYF
TRBV5-1	-	-	TRBJ2-5	TGCGCCAGCAGCCACGGAGAGACCCAGTACTTC	CASSHGETQYF
TRBV7-2	TRBD2	-	TRBJ2-5	TGTGCCAGCAAACTAGCGGGAGGAGGCGGCGAGACCCAGTACTTC	CASKLAGGGGETQYF
TRBV19	TRBD2	-	TRBJ2-1	TGTGCCAGTCGGTCAGCGGGAGGACTCAATGAGCAGTTCTTC	CASRSAGGLNEQFF
TRBV29-1	-	-	TRBJ2-5	TGCAGCGTTGGTGGGCGGCCGAACGGCCCGAGAGAGACCCAGTACTTC	CSVGGRPNGPRETQYF
TRBV19	TRBD2	-	TRBJ2-1	TGTGTCAGTAGAGGCCGGGAGGGGCCCAATGAGCAGTTCTTC	CVSRGREGPNEQFF
TRBV7-2	-	-	TRBJ2-7	TGTGCCAGCAGCTCATCCCTGGGGGGAAAAGTCTCGTTC	CASSSSLGGKVSF
TRBV5-1	TRBD2	-	TRBJ2-5	TGCGCCAGCAGCTTTAGCGGGAGGGAAGAGACCCAGTACTTC	CASSFSGREETQYF
TRBV27	TRBD2	-	TRBJ2-1	TGTGCCAGCAGTTCAACTCCGGGACTAGCGGGAGGGGATGAGCAGTTCTTC	CASSSTPGLAGGDEQFF
TRBV4-1	-	-	TRBJ2-2	TGCGCCAGCAAAGGAGGAAGGGGGGCTGGGGAGCTGTTTTTT	CASKGGRGAGELFF
TRBV6-6	TRBD2	-	TRBJ2-1	TGTGCCAGCAACATACTAGCGCCGCCGAGGTCCAATGAGCAGTTCTTC	CASNILAPPRSNEQFF
TRBV28	TRBD1	once	TRBJ2-7	TGTGCCAGCAGCCTGACAGGGTTCTACGAGCAGTACTTC	CASSLTGFYEQYF
TRBV30	TRBD1	-	TRBJ1-1	TGTGCCTGGGGACAGGGGACGAACACTGAAGCTTTCTTT	CAWGQGTNTEAFF
TRBV7-2	TRBD2	-	TRBJ2-2	TGTGCCAGCAGCTTAGGCGGGAGGGTGGCCGGGGAGCTGTTTTTT	CASSLGGRVAGELFF
TRBV5-1	-	-	TRBJ2-3	TGCGCCAGCAGCGTGAGGTTTAGCACAGATACGCAGTATTTT	CASSVRFSTDTQYF
TRBV30	-	-	TRBJ2-1	TGTGCCTGGAGTCTTTTAAATGAGCAGTTCTTC	CAWSLLNEQFF